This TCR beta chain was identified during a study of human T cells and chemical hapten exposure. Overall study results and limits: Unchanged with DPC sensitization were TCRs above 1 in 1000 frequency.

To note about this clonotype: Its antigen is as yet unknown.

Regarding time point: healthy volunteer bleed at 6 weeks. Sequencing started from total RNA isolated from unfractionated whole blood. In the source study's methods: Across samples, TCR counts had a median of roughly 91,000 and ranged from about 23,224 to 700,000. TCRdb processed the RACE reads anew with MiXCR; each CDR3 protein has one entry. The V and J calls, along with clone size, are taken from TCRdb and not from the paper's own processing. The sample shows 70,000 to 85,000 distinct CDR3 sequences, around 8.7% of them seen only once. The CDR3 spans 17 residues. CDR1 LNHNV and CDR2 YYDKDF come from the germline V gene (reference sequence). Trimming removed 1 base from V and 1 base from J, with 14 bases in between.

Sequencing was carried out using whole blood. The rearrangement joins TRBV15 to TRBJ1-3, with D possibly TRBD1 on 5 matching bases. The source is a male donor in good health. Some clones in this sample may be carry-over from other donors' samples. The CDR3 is CATSRGRGQTSGNTIYF. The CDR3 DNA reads TGTGCCACCAGCAGAGGAAGGGGTCAGACGTCTGGAAACACCATATATTTT.